This TCR beta chain was sequenced in a study of blood T cell repertoires in COVID-19. Germline V gives CDR1 LNHNV, CDR2 YYDKDF (reference sequence). The junction had 0 bases not matched to a gene; V was cut back by 1 base and J by 2 bases. The CDR3 is 14 residues long. The protocol was immunoSEQ multiplex PCR, while the TCRdb copy is restricted to in-frame clones and leaves out a portion. The sample records 250,000 to 350,000 clones, around nine tenths being singletons. The chain employs TRBV15 and TRBJ2-7; 9 positions agree with TRBD1. This clonotype was sampled from a woman aged 50 to 60 with active or convalescent COVID-19. Sequenced: peripheral blood. The CDR3 sequence: CATSRGDRAYEQYF. DNA for the CDR3: TGTGCCACCAGCAGAGGGGACAGGGCCTACGAGCAGTACTTC.